The rows below give T cell receptor beta chains drawn from one sample of a study of siplizumab effects on memory and regulatory T cells. Profiled with immunoSEQ multiplex PCR; TCRdb holds only in-frame clones, not every one. This table holds roughly 100,000 clones, about 93% found once. The sequenced sample consisted of CD4+ T cells sorted from blood. The receptors come from a human donor in good health. CDR3s include the opening cysteine and the closing phenylalanine or tryptophan. Clone sizes are given selectively: once, few, many, or a class where the clone is expanded.

J gene	clone size	V gene	CDR3 length	CDR3 protein
TRBJ1-1	-	TRBV9	15	CASSVEGAMNTEAFF
TRBJ2-7	-	TRBV19	13	CASSHDTTYEQYF
TRBJ2-5	-	TRBV7-2	15	CASSLGLAGQETQYF
TRBJ1-1	-	TRBV5-1	13	CASSLGWDTEAFF
TRBJ1-5	-	TRBV30	13	CAWSVSESQPQHF
TRBJ2-7	-	TRBV4-1	13	CASSRGSTFEQYF
TRBJ1-2	-	TRBV7-9	14	CASSLAQGNYGYTF
TRBJ2-1	-	TRBV6-4	13	CASRGGFRDEQFF
TRBJ1-4	-	TRBV6-5	13	CASSYSKGEKLFF
TRBJ1-1	-	TRBV5-5	15	CASSVTGMANTEAFF
TRBJ2-5	-	TRBV7-9	13	CASSPGWTETQYF
TRBJ1-2	-	TRBV6-5	15	CASSYTNQGYYGYTF
TRBJ1-1	-	TRBV19	12	CASSQRVAEAFF
TRBJ1-1	-	TRBV20-1	11	CSAAGPTEAFF
TRBJ1-2	-	TRBV30	17	CAWSVLVWGSPNYGYTF
TRBJ1-2	-	TRBV18	14	CASNSGTANYGYTF
TRBJ2-7	-	TRBV5-1	12	CASSLDRYEQYF
TRBJ2-7	-	TRBV12-5	15	CASGLGRTALSEQYF
TRBJ1-5	once	TRBV19	14	CASSMDTGVRPQHF
TRBJ1-1	-	TRBV7-9	15	CASSPGTVFGTEAFF
TRBJ2-2	-	TRBV13	18	CASSSSFSSGSHTGELFF
TRBJ1-1	-	TRBV7-9	13	CASRGTGGTEAFF
TRBJ2-7	-	TRBV6-5	15	CASSYTGLITYEQYF
TRBJ2-3	once	TRBV10-3	19	CAISDLKGVLAGSTDTQYF
TRBJ1-5	-	TRBV7-2	15	CASSPTRISNQPQHF
TRBJ2-3	-	TRBV5-4	16	CATRAQAATSTDTQYF
TRBJ2-1	-	TRBV7-2	15	CASSLSASGYNEQFF
TRBJ2-7	-	TRBV11-1	13	CASSLARGVEQYF
TRBJ2-7	-	TRBV28	16	CASSLFGQTRSYEQYF
TRBJ2-2	-	TRBV28	16	CASSSWGGSNTGELFF
TRBJ2-3	once	TRBV6-1	13	CASSLDSTDTQYF
TRBJ1-1	once	TRBV5-1	12	CASSLDDTEAFF
TRBJ1-1	-	TRBV7-3	14	CASSLSPGQTEAFF
TRBJ2-7	-	TRBV7-6	14	CASSLTDRAYEQYF
TRBJ1-2	-	TRBV29-1	12	CSVSDGSYGYTF
TRBJ1-1	-	TRBV2	16	CASSAGAGVGNTEAFF
TRBJ1-2	-	TRBV7-9	14	CASSSQGKLYGYTF
TRBJ1-2	-	TRBV11-2	14	CASSSGGEAYGYTF
TRBJ2-1	few	TRBV6-4	13	CASSADGFNEQFF
TRBJ1-1	-	TRBV1	12	CTSSLRQGVAFF
TRBJ1-2	once	TRBV9	15	CASSVAAGRTYGYTF
TRBJ2-1	-	TRBV2	13	CASSEGLYNEQFF
TRBJ2-5	-	TRBV5-1	15	CASSLEDLRMETQYF
TRBJ2-5	-	TRBV4-1	13	CASSPTGQETQYF